The following is a T cell receptor beta chain sequence with its context. Its antigen is unknown. Per-base quality was not reported, and no clone a single base away is much larger than it. The immunoSEQ Assay, a bias-controlled multiplex PCR, was used to amplify TCRbeta CDR3 regions from genomic DNA. Concerning the study's data processing: The number of nucleated cells in each sample was estimated by amplification of reference gene primers within the assay. To quantify the absolute abundance of each unique TCRbeta CDR3 rearrangement, sequence reads were collapsed and filtered. For each sample, productive Simpson clonality was calculated as the square root of Simpson's diversity index over productive rearrangements. TCRdb took over this immuneACCESS table, retaining in-frame rearrangements with V and J assigned. Such tables are incomplete; in checked studies, under half of the missing clones stem from an unresolved V gene, and the remainder is unexplained. For V, J and clone size, that table is used; D and trimming come from the DNA. The sample profile shows 110,000 or so clones; 65% to 80% of them were found once. The ten largest clones add up to around 6.6% of the sample.

The sample is drawn from a study of blood T cell repertoires in COVID-19 (TCRdb year 2020). About the study as a whole: Collaborator samples came from the United States, Italy and Spain and covered acute and convalescent phases of COVID-19. The prospective study material was composed of cDNA or gDNA derived from T cells, B-cell-depleted T cells, or PBMCs. The dataset comprised deeply sampled blood TCRbeta repertoires from subjects exposed to, actively infected with, or recovered from COVID-19. The repertoires were released in a freely available public database intended as a resource for research on the immune response to SARS-CoV-2. Samples came from the ongoing ImmuneRACE study (first 160 participants) plus 1,254 subjects from 6 global collaborators. Sample metadata almost always included a de-identified subject ID, COVID-19 status, age in years and sex. Where HLA class I and class II types were available, the types were taken from metadata supplied by the sample provider, not from assay-based typing.

Whole blood was collected in K2EDTA tubes by collaborating institutions according to the institutions' own protocols. For TCRbeta analysis, collaborator samples were shipped as frozen whole blood, as isolated PBMCs, or as DNA extracted from either sample type. Study-level results and caveats: The quantity of clinical and demographic metadata differed by source and by participant and was supplied without curation.

From the germline V gene (reference sequence), CDR1 is SEHNR and CDR2 is FQNEAQ. V is clipped by 4 bases and J by 8 bases, and the sequence between their germline boundaries is 5 bases long. The cysteine opens and the phenylalanine closes a CDR3 of 11 amino acids. Just the 33-base CDR3 DNA is kept, in frame starting at base 1. Sequenced: peripheral blood. The receptor comes from a man aged 65 to 79 with acute or convalescent COVID-19. The sequence joins TRBV7-9 to TRBJ2-2; the D gene cannot be named for sure. The CDR3 loop reads CASSSVGELFF. At the DNA level, the sequence is TGTGCCAGCAGCTCTGTTGGGGAGCTGTTTTTT.